This T cell receptor (beta chain) is from a study of blood T cell repertoires in COVID-19. Turning to the study itself: Nucleic acid was either cDNA or gDNA, and it came from T cells, B-cell-depleted T cells, or PBMCs.

Original data processing: Estimates of nucleated cell counts were drawn from the amplification of reference gene primers. Only in-frame clones appear in the TCRdb table, and some are missing; sequencing was by immunoSEQ multiplex PCR. V, J and clone size are taken as reported in that table, and D and trimming were inferred from the DNA itself. The table has some 200,000 clones, 75% to 85% seen once. V lost 1 base and J lost 0, with 10 bases in between. The CDR3 consists of 16 residues. CDR1 is MNHEY and CDR2 is SVGAGI in the germline V gene. The specimen was peripheral blood. This receptor was taken from a woman aged 40 to 50 who had recovered from COVID-19. The chain combines TRBV6-5 with TRBJ1-3, with D perhaps TRBD1 (5 bases). The CDR3 is CASSYFSGSSGNTIYF. The CDR3 DNA reads as TGTGCCAGCAGTTACTTCTCAGGGTCCTCTGGAAACACCATATATTTT.